One and the same sample provided the 8 T cell receptor beta chains below, sequenced in a study of blood T cell repertoires in COVID-19. TCRdb's copy holds only in-frame clones and misses some; the assay was immunoSEQ multiplex PCR. The table has 300,000 or so clones, about nine tenths seen once; the top ten hold more than 9%. Sequencing used PBMCs or T cells enriched from blood (not recorded which). Receptor source: a woman between 18 and 29 years old who had recovered from COVID-19.

The chain uses TRBV19 and TRBJ1-2, with D possibly being TRBD1 (5 bases). Germline V gene data show CDR1 as LNHDA and CDR2 as SQIVND (reference sequence). V lost 7 bases to trimming and J lost 0 bases, with 15 bases between them. CDR3 length equals 15 residues. The CDR3 DNA reads as TGTGCCAGTACGGATGTATCAGGGCCTAACTATGGCTACACCTTC. It specifies CASTDVSGPNYGYTF.

This clone was seen only once. The chain links TRBV24-1 to TRBJ2-2, with 10 positions matching TRBD2. The V segment lost 3 bases and the J segment 6 bases; nucleotides outside the gene matches: 6. The CDR3 covers 16 residues. The germline V gene has CDR1 KGHDR and CDR2 SFDVKD. CDR3 amino acids: CATSDPGLATPGELFF. The CDR3 DNA is TGTGCCACCAGTGATCCGGGACTAGCGACCCCCGGGGAGCTGTTTTTT.

A single count supports this clone. The rearrangement joins TRBV4-1 to TRBJ1-5, with D possibly matching TRBD1 (6 bases). The CDR3 totals 15 residues. V lost 4 bases, J lost 3 bases, and 13 bases lay in between. Germline V CDR1 and CDR2: MGHRA, YSYEKL. The CDR3 bases are TGCGCCAGCAGCCCGAATCGGGGGGCCAATCAGCCCCAGCATTTT. Amino acid sequence: CASSPNRGANQPQHF.

The chain joins TRBV3-1 (or the pseudogene TRBV3-2) to TRBJ1-2; a possible D gene is TRBD1 (6 bases). The CDR3 length is 11 residues. The ends were cut back, 6 bases at V and 14 bases at J, with 16 bases in the middle. Per germline, CDR1 LGHDT and CDR2 YNNKEL (reference sequence). The CDR3 nucleotides read TGTGCCAGCAGTCAGGGGAGGGGACAAACCTTC. Its protein product is CASSQGRGQTF.

The CDR3 nucleotides are TGCGCCAGCAGTGAGACCGTGGAGGGAGGGGGCTACACCTTC. Amino acids: CASSETVEGGGYTF. This chain connects TRBV10-2 to TRBJ1-2; D remains unclear. Germline values: CDR1 WSHSY, CDR2 SAAADI. The CDR3 is made up of 14 amino acids. The V and J ends lost 2 bases and 8 bases respectively, with 15 bases between them.

The V and J genes are TRBV6-4 and TRBJ1-1; the D is unclear. The CDR3 covers 19 residues. V was pared by 5 bases and J by 3 bases, with 28 bases between. The germline V gene encodes CDR1 MRHNA and CDR2 SNTAGT. DNA of the CDR3: TGTGCCAGCAGTCACTTACTTGACCAACAGAGACGAGCTCACACTGAAGCTTTCTTT. Translating gives CASSHLLDQQRRAHTEAFF.

In its sample, this clone was seen once. This rearrangement joins TRBV20-1 to TRBJ2-7, with TRBD1 as a possible D gene (5 bases). Germline CDR1 DFQATT, CDR2 SNEGSKA (reference sequence). The CDR3 is made up of 16 amino acids. The V gene lost 3 bases and the J gene lost 0 bases, with 18 bases spanning the gap. The CDR3 DNA sequence: TGCAGTGCTAGTCCGTTGGGCAGGGCCATCTCCTACGAGCAGTACTTC. Its translation: CSASPLGRAISYEQYF.

V gene TRBV13 combines with J gene TRBJ2-2; TRBD2 aligns across 13 bases. There are 15 residues in the CDR3. CDR1 is PRHDT and CDR2 is FYEKMQ in the germline V gene (reference sequence). V dropped 5 bases and J dropped 8; count of bases not matched to a gene: 5. The CDR3 DNA reads as TGTGCCAGCAGCCTGGGACTAGCGGGGTCAGGGGAGCTGTTTTTT. Amino acid sequence: CASSLGLAGSGELFF.